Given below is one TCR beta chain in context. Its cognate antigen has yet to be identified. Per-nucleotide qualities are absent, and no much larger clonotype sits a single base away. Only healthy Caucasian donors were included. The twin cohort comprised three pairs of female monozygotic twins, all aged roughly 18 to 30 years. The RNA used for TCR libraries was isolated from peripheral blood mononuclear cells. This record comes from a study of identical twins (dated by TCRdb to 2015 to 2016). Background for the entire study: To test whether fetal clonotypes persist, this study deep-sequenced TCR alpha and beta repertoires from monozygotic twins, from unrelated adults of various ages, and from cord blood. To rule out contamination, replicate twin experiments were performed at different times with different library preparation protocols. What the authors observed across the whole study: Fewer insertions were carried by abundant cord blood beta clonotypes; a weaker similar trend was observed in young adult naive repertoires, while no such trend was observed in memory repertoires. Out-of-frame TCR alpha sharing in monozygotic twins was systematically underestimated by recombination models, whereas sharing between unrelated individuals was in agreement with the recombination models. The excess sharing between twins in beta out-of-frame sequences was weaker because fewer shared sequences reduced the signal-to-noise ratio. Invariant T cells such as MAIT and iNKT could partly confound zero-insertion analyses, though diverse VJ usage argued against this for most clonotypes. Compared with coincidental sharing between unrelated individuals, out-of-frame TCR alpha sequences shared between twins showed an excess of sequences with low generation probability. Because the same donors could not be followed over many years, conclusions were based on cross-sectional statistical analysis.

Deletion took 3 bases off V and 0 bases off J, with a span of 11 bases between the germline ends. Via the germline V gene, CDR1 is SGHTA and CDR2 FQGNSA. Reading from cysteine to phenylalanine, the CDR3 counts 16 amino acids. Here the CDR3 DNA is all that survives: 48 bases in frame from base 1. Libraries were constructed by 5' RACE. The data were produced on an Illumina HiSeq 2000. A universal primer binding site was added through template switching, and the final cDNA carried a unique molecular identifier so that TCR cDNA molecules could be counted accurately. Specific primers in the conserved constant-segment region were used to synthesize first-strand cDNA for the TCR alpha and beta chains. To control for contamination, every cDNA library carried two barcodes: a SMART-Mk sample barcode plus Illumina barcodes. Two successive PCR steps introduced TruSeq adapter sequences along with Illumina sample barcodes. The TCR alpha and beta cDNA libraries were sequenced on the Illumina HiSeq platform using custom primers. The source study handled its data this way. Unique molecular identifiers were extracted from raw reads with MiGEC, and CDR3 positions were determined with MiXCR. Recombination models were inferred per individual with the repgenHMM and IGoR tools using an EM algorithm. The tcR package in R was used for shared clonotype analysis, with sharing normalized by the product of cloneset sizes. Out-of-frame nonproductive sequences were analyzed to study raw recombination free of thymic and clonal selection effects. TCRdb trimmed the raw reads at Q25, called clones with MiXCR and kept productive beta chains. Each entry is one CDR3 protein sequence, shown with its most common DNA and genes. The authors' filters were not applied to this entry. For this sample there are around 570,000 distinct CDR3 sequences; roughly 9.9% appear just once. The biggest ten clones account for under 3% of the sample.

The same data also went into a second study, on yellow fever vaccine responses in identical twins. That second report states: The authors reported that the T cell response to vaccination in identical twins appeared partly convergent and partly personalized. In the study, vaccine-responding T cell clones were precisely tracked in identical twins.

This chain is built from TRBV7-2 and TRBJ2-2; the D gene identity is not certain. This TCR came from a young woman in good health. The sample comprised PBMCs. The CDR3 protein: CASSLASASNTGELFF. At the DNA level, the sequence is TGTGCCAGCAGCTTGGCCAGTGCTTCGAACACCGGGGAGCTGTTTTTT.